A single T cell receptor beta chain is shown here with its context. This clone's antigen is unknown. No much larger clone is present one base from it, and per-base qualities are unavailable. At one collaborating source in Seattle, patients were enrolled during active infection and were followed longitudinally through the course of disease. Collaborating institutions collected whole blood in K2EDTA tubes following their own protocols. For TCRbeta analysis, collaborators shipped samples in one of three forms: frozen whole blood, isolated PBMCs, or DNA extracted from either of those sample types. The data derive from a study of blood T cell repertoires in COVID-19 (dated by TCRdb to the early 2020s). Regarding the research as a whole: Collaborator samples came from the United States, Italy and Spain and covered acute and convalescent phases of COVID-19. The material from the prospective study consisted of cDNA or gDNA derived from T cells, B-cell-depleted T cells, or PBMCs. Deeply sampled blood TCRbeta repertoires from subjects exposed to, actively infected with, or recovered from COVID-19 were included in the dataset. The repertoires were released in a freely available public database meant as a resource for research on the immune response to SARS-CoV-2. The samples were drawn from the first 160 participants of the ongoing ImmuneRACE study and from some 1,300 subjects provided by 6 global collaborators. Nearly every sample came with metadata listing a de-identified subject ID, COVID-19 status, age in years and sex. Where available, HLA class I and class II types were obtained from metadata supplied by the sample provider rather than from assay-based typing. The paper as a whole reports these results and caveats: Clinical and demographic metadata were provided uncurated, with the amount varying by source and participant.

TCRbeta CDR3 regions were amplified from genomic DNA using the immunoSEQ Assay, a bias-controlled multiplex PCR. On the authors' methods: The number of nucleated cells in each sample was estimated from the amplification of reference gene primers within the assay. To quantify the absolute abundance of each unique TCRbeta CDR3 rearrangement, sequence reads were collapsed and filtered. For each sample, productive Simpson clonality was calculated by taking the square root of Simpson's diversity index across productive rearrangements. This is the immuneACCESS table as TCRdb keeps it, with only in-frame sequences that have V and J called. A part of the clones is gone; compared with another copy, unresolved V genes explain less than half, and the rest is unexplained. Clone size and the V and J calls come from that table; the DNA yielded D and trimming. The sample table lists 450,000 or so clones, 80% to 90% of them with a count of one. Roughly 0.87% of the sample comes from the top ten.

V was cut back by 6 bases and J by 3 bases, leaving a gap of 14 bases between them. Reading the germline V gene (reference sequence) gives CDR1 MNHEY and CDR2 SMNVEV. There are 15 amino acids in the CDR3, from cysteine to phenylalanine inclusive. The read is trimmed to its CDR3 DNA, 45 bases read in frame from base 1. The chain employs TRBV27 and TRBJ2-2; the D region possibly corresponds to TRBD1 (6 bases align). The sequenced material came from peripheral blood. The origin of this receptor is a man aged 18 to 30 with COVID-19, enrolled during active disease. CDR3 reads: CASSRFGGDTGELFF. The DNA sequence follows: TGTGCCAGCAGCCGCTTTGGGGGCGACACCGGGGAGCTGTTTTTT.